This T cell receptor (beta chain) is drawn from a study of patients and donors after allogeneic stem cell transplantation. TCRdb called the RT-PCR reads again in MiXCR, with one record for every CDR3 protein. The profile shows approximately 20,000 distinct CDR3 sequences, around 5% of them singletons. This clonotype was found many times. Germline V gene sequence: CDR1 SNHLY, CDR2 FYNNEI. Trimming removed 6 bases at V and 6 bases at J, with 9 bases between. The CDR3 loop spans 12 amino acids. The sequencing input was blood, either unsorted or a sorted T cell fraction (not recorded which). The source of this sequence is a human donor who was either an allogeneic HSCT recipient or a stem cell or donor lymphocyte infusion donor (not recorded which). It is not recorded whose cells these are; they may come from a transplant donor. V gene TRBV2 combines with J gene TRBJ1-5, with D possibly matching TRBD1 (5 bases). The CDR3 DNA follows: TGTGCCAGCAGGGGGGAGGGTCAGCCCCAGCATTTT. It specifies CASRGEGQPQHF.